Shown below are 20 T cell receptor beta chains from a single sample sequenced in a study of T cell responses to AZD1222 COVID-19 vaccine. Here immunoSEQ multiplex PCR was the method, and the copy in TCRdb shows in-frame clones only, minus some. The sample records 130,000 or so clones, about 86% being singletons. The sequencing used peripheral blood, collected on day 0 of AZD1222 vaccination. Every receptor here comes from an adult in good health.

The chain has TRBV5-1 and TRBJ1-2, with 7 bases that match TRBD1. J was trimmed by 4 bases and V by 0 bases; bases with no gene match: 6. The V gene's germline CDR1 is SGHRS and CDR2 YFSETQ. The CDR3 has 15 residues. CDR3: CASSLVLGDSYGYTF. CDR3 DNA: TGCGCCAGCAGCTTGGTCTTAGGGGACAGCTATGGCTACACCTTC.

The genes are TRBV27 and TRBJ1-1; D gene unclear. Germline CDR1 and CDR2: MNHEY and SMNVEV (reference sequence). Trimming shortened V by 5 bases and J by 6 bases, and 16 bases separated the two germline ends. This CDR3 region has 14 residues. Written as DNA, the CDR3 is TGTGCCAGCAGTAATTCAGAATCGGGCCCTGAAGCTTTCTTT. As protein: CASSNSESGPEAFF.

The sample holds one count of this clone. This chain connects TRBV2 to TRBJ1-2, with TRBD1 matching 7 bases. From germline, CDR1 is SNHLY and CDR2 FYNNEI. The CDR3 is 12 amino acids. Unmatched junction bases numbered 6, after V lost 6 bases and J lost 8 bases. The CDR3 protein is CASSGQAFGYTF. CDR3 bases: TGTGCCAGCAGCGGACAGGCCTTCGGCTACACCTTC. Combining the CDR3 with reference TRBV2 and TRBJ1-2 gives the whole variable domain EPEVTQTPSHQVTQMGQEVILRCVPISNHLYFYWYRQILGQKVEFLVSFYNNEISEKSEIFDDQFSVERPDGSNFTLKIRSTKLEDSAMYFCASSGQAFGYTFGSGTRLTVV.

This chain connects TRBV28 to TRBJ2-1; 9 bases fit TRBD2. Germline CDR1 MDHEN, CDR2 SYDVKM. This CDR3 spans 14 amino acids. V was clipped by 7 bases and J by 8 bases; unmatched bases: 9. As DNA, the CDR3 is TGTGCCAGCACCATTAGCGGGAGTCCCTATGAGCAGTTCTTC. Protein: CASTISGSPYEQFF.

This sequence joins TRBV7-9 and TRBJ1-2, with D perhaps TRBD1 (5 bases). Germline assignment: CDR1 SEHNR and CDR2 FQNEAQ (reference sequence). The length of the CDR3 is 14 residues. V was pared by 7 bases and J by 6 bases, with 18 bases between. Written as DNA, the CDR3 is TGTGCCAGCACCCCCAAGAGGGGAGGAGATGGCTACACCTTC. Its translation: CASTPKRGGDGYTF.

The J gene is TRBJ1-1, the V gene TRBV27, with 8 bases that match TRBD1. The CDR3 consists of 14 residues. Germline trimming cut 8 bases from V and 4 bases from J; bases unmatched to any gene: 9. CDR1 and CDR2 from the germline V gene are MNHEY and SMNVEV (reference sequence). The CDR3 loop is CASRFGTGGTEAFF. The DNA of the CDR3 is TGTGCCAGCCGGTTTGGTACAGGGGGCACTGAAGCTTTCTTT.

The chain combines TRBV3-1 (or the pseudogene TRBV3-2) with TRBJ1-3; D remains unclear. This CDR3 is 14 amino acids long. Trimming removed 2 bases from V and 4 bases from J, with 9 bases in between. The germline CDR1 and CDR2 sequences are LGHDT and YNNKEL (reference sequence). CDR3 residues: CASSQLGGGNTIYF. The CDR3 region has the DNA TGTGCCAGCAGCCAACTCGGCGGAGGAAACACCATATATTTT.

The chain combines TRBV10-3 with TRBJ2-2; D not resolved. CDR3 size: 14 residues. V shed 8 bases and J shed 3 bases, with 13 bases lying between them. Germline V gene sequence: CDR1 ENHRY, CDR2 SYGVKD. Here the CDR3 reads CAIGLNSDTGELFF. CDR3 DNA: TGTGCCATCGGGCTTAATTCGGACACCGGGGAGCTGTTTTTT.

The chain carries TRBV5-1 and TRBJ1-3, with D unclear. This CDR3 is built from 14 residues. V lost 2 bases and J lost 2, with 8 bases in between. Per the germline V gene, CDR1 is SGHRS and CDR2 is YFSETQ. CDR3 in amino acids: CASSFGDTGNTIYF. CDR3 DNA: TGCGCCAGCAGCTTCGGAGATACTGGAAACACCATATATTTT.

The chain carries TRBV5-1 and TRBJ2-4; 9 bases are a match to TRBD1. The CDR3 totals 15 residues. V was pared by 5 bases and J by 6 bases, with 9 bases of the junction left unmatched. Germline CDR1 is SGHRS and CDR2 is YFSETQ. As DNA, the CDR3 is TGCGCCAGCAGTGTTGGACAGGGGTTCGGAAACATTCAGTACTTC. Translation gives CASSVGQGFGNIQYF.

This chain uses TRBV7-2 with TRBJ2-7; D might be TRBD1 (6 bases). Germline V CDR1 and CDR2: SGHTA, FQGNSA. V was cut by 4 bases and J by 1 base, with 11 bases left in between. This CDR3 contains 14 residues. This chain's CDR3 is CASSSGTTSYEQYF. CDR3 DNA sequence: TGTGCCAGCAGCTCCGGGACAACTTCCTACGAGCAGTACTTC.

The CDR3 region is CASTEGQTNYGYTF. CDR3 nucleotide sequence: TGTGCCAGTACCGAGGGACAGACTAACTATGGCTACACCTTC. The V and J genes are TRBV19 and TRBJ1-2, with TRBD1 matching over 7 bases. Per the germline V gene, CDR1 is LNHDA and CDR2 is SQIVND (reference sequence). The V and J ends lost 7 bases and 0 bases, in that order; junction bases with no gene match: 5. The CDR3 loop spans 14 amino acids.

The genes are TRBV15 and TRBJ2-1; 7 positions match TRBD2. Germline V lookup: CDR1 LNHNV, CDR2 YYDKDF (reference sequence). This CDR3 spans 15 amino acids. V lost 3 bases to trimming and J lost 5 bases; unmatched junction nucleotides: 7. CDR3 bases: TGTGCCACCAGCAGTCCCCAGCGGGGAAACAATGAGCAGTTCTTC. Translation gives CATSSPQRGNNEQFF.

V usage is TRBV11-2 and J usage is TRBJ2-5; D assignment may be TRBD1 or TRBD2 (5 bases each). CDR1 is SGHAT and CDR2 is FQNNGV in the germline V gene. CDR3 size: 16 residues. V gave up 5 bases and J gave up 5 bases, with 21 bases separating them. The DNA for the CDR3 is TGTGCCAGCAGCCCACCTGGTTTGGGGGTGGGGGAGACCCAGTACTTC. Encoded protein: CASSPPGLGVGETQYF.

The CDR3 DNA reads TGCGCCAGCAGCTTACCTAGCGGGGCCCCTCAGGATGAGCAGTTCTTC. Amino acids: CASSLPSGAPQDEQFF. V and J are TRBV5-1 and TRBJ2-1; the match to TRBD2 covers 9 bases. The CDR3 totals 16 residues. With 2 bases clipped from V and 8 bases from J, the junction kept 11 bases outside the gene matches. Germline values: CDR1 SGHRS, CDR2 YFSETQ.

The chain joins TRBV7-9 to TRBJ2-7, with D possibly TRBD1 on 6 matching bases. From germline, CDR1 is SEHNR and CDR2 FQNEAQ (reference sequence). This CDR3 comprises 15 residues. Trimming left V 4 bases short and J 3 bases short, with 16 bases between. CDR3 loop: CASSSAGTKFYEQYF. The CDR3 coding sequence is TGTGCCAGCAGCTCGGCCGGGACAAAGTTCTACGAGCAGTACTTC.

The chain uses TRBV29-1 and TRBJ2-3; TRBD2 agrees at 14 bases. The CDR3 has 23 residues. Looked up from germline, CDR1 is SQVTM and CDR2 is ANQGSEA. Losses at the gene ends were 0 bases for V and 2 bases for J; bases not matched to a gene: 22. CDR3 bases: TGCAGCGTTGAAGATCTAGCCCCGCGGTGGGGACTAGCGGGGGAACGGATCACAGATACGCAGTATTTT. It translates to CSVEDLAPRWGLAGERITDTQYF.

This clone was picked up one time. The genes are TRBV5-1 and TRBJ1-2, with 8 bases lining up with TRBD1. This CDR3 has 14 residues. Germline assignment: CDR1 SGHRS and CDR2 YFSETQ. The ends lost 4 bases at V and 3 bases at J; junction bases unmatched: 5. CDR3: CASSAGQGHYGYTF. The CDR3 nucleotides read TGCGCCAGCAGCGCAGGACAGGGCCACTATGGCTACACCTTC.

The chain uses TRBV11-3 and TRBJ2-1, with 7 nucleotides matching TRBD2. After removal of 4 bases from V and 8 bases from J, the junction contained 5 bases not matched to a gene. CDR3 size: 13 residues. Germline CDR1 reads SGHNT; CDR2 reads YENEEA. CDR3 in amino acids: CASSSHRGDEQFF. The CDR3 nucleotides read TGTGCCAGCAGCTCACACCGGGGGGATGAGCAGTTCTTC. Together with reference TRBV11-3 and TRBJ2-1, the CDR3 gives the full variable domain: EAGVVQSPRYKIIEKKQPVAFWCNPISGHNTLYWYLQNLGQGPELLIRYENEEAVDDSQLPKDRFSAERLKGVDSTLKIQPAELGDSAVYLCASSSHRGDEQFFGPGTRLTVL.

J is TRBJ2-2 and V is TRBV9, with TRBD2 identical over 9 bases. CDR3 length equals 15 residues. V lost 0 bases and J lost 7; bases outside the gene matches: 4. The germline gives CDR1 SGDLS, CDR2 YYNGEE. The CDR3 reads CASSVGAGGVGELFF. In DNA, the CDR3 is TGTGCCAGCAGCGTAGGAGCGGGAGGTGTCGGGGAGCTGTTTTTT.